This T cell receptor beta chain was documented in a study of CD8+ T cells in alopecia areata. In its sample, this clone was seen a few times. Relative to the germline gene, one junction end is altered; a read error may explain this. Following extraction, RNA underwent reverse transcription to cDNA, which served as the sequencing template. Only in-frame clones appear in the TCRdb table, and some are missing; sequencing was by immunoSEQ multiplex PCR. This table has under 350,000 clones, over 45% appearing once. The germline V gene has CDR1 LNHNV and CDR2 YYDKDF (reference sequence). CDR3 size: 16 residues. Treatment defined: oral pan-JAK inhibitor, 5-10 mg twice daily.

The source material was CD4+ T cells sorted from blood, sampled at week 24, from a patient treated with tofacitinib. This chain joins TRBV15 and TRBJ2-7, with TRBD2 matching over 8 bases. The origin of this receptor is a human donor with alopecia areata. CDR3 sequence (DNA): TGTGCCACCAGCAGAGATCCGAGCGGGGGCTCCCACGAGCAGTACTTC. As protein: CATSRDPSGGSHEQYF.